This TCR beta chain came from a study of cytomegalovirus exposure and HLA in healthy donors. Overall study context: Counted in an early data release were tens of millions of unique TCRs from HLA-typed donors.

The germline CDR1 and CDR2 sequences are SNHLY and FYNNEI. CDR3 size: 14 residues. Unrecorded immune exposure was likely among donors, who were nominally healthy when sampled. General study results and limits: Serostatus for CMV was the only available immune exposure information.

About this clone: No antigen is known for it.

PCR used 60 Vbeta primers and 13 Jbeta primers. Method: immunoSEQ multiplex PCR; TCRdb's copy keeps in-frame clones and lacks some. The repertoire holds about 170,000 clones, with roughly 70% as singletons. V and J are TRBV2 and TRBJ2-5; tentatively, D is TRBD2 (6 bases). Gene TRBJ2-7 matches the end of the DNA better, so the J call may be wrong. The receptor was isolated from a girl between 10 and 17 years old in good health and CMV-seronegative. Sequenced input: PBMCs. The CDR3 loop reads CASGGPSISYEQYF. Written as DNA, the CDR3 is TGTGCCAGCGGAGGGCCCTCGATCTCCTACGAGCAGTACTTC.